The sequence of this T cell receptor (beta chain) was determined in a study of T cells in Graves' hyperthyroidism and ophthalmopathy. The CDR3 regions of TCR beta were amplified from RNA transcripts. A set of HTBI primers served as the primers for a first-round RT-PCR of the TCR CDR3. TCRdb ran MiXCR on the multiplex PCR reads and lists one entry per CDR3 protein. The repertoire has 560,000 or so distinct CDR3 sequences, 15% to 20% of them found once; the top ten carry roughly 44%. This clonotype was detected ten times or more. Its antigen remains unidentified. CDR3 length: 15 amino acids. The germline V and J ends were trimmed by 4 bases and 1 base, with 14 bases remaining between them. CDR1 MDHEN and CDR2 SYDVKM come from the germline V gene. Study results and limitations: Separating ophthalmopathy from stable hyperthyroidism was achieved by a 13 V-J model.

V gene TRBV28 combines with J gene TRBJ2-7; D uncertain. The specimen was blood. The TCR comes from a man between 40 and 49 years old with Graves' ophthalmopathy. The CDR3 protein is CASSWRQLRSYEQYF. CDR3 DNA sequence: TGTGCCAGCAGTTGGCGGCAGCTTCGGTCCTACGAGCAGTACTTC.